This entry features one T cell receptor (beta chain) sequence. Sequencing used immunoSEQ multiplex PCR; TCRdb keeps in-frame clones, though not all of them. The sample holds about 180,000 clones, over 75% seen once. The CDR3 loop spans 15 amino acids. Per germline, CDR1 SGHRS and CDR2 YFSETQ. J lost 4 bases, V lost 3 bases, and 2 bases had no gene match. This entry belongs to a study of blood T cell repertoires in COVID-19. Sequencing used peripheral blood. The receptor comes from a man aged 55-75 years with acute or convalescent COVID-19. The chain is built from TRBV5-1 and TRBJ2-2, with TRBD2 matching 11 bases. In nucleotides, the CDR3 is TGCGCCAGCAGCTCCGGGACTAGCGGCACCGGGGAGCTGTTTTTT. Amino acids: CASSSGTSGTGELFF.